The TCR beta chain described here comes from a study of cytomegalovirus exposure and HLA in healthy donors. Study observations and caveats: The TCR clusters that emerged in the first cohort tended, a later analysis found, to co-occur in the approximately 130 validation repertoires.

With regard to this clone: Antigen specificity is unknown.

Here immunoSEQ multiplex PCR was the method, and the copy in TCRdb shows in-frame clones only, minus some. The data contain 200,000 to 250,000 clones, over 75% of them singletons. The material sequenced was PBMCs. The sequence was collected from a woman aged 18-30 years in good health and CMV-seropositive.

CDR3 sequence reads: CAWARDHTEAFF. DNA of the CDR3: TGTGCCTGGGCACGGGATCACACTGAAGCTTTCTTT. V is TRBV30 and J is TRBJ1-1; D unresolved. With 5 bases removed from V and 3 bases from J, the gap between germline ends came to 10 bases. The CDR3 length is 12 residues. The germline V gene encodes CDR1 GTSNPN and CDR2 SVGIG (reference sequence).